The entry that follows covers one TCR beta chain sequence. This sample stems from a study of OX40 agonist ivuxolimab in advanced cancers. For the study at large: Two cutaneous melanoma patients and one hepatocellular carcinoma patient, three in all, had partial responses.

Generated by immunoSEQ multiplex PCR, the TCRdb table keeps only in-frame clones and is missing some. Here the sample spans around 82,000 clones, roughly 89% being singletons. The CDR3 is made up of 14 amino acids. V lost 4 bases and J lost 2; bases outside the gene matches: 3. Germline values: CDR1 MGHDK, CDR2 SYGVNS. The specimen was CD4+ or CD8+ T cells sorted from blood, collected in a trial of the OX40 agonist ivuxolimab. The sequence derives from an adult with an advanced solid tumor such as melanoma, head and neck, liver or kidney cancer. This rearrangement joins TRBV25-1 to TRBJ2-7, with TRBD1 matching 9 bases. CDR3 loop: CASSVRQGAYEQYF. CDR3 sequence (DNA): TGTGCCAGCAGTGTACGACAGGGGGCCTACGAGCAGTACTTC.